The rows below give T cell receptor beta chains drawn from one sample of a study of cytomegalovirus exposure and HLA in healthy donors. The protocol was immunoSEQ multiplex PCR, while the TCRdb copy is restricted to in-frame clones and leaves out a portion. The sample has some 120,000 clones; about 80% are singletons. Specimen: PBMCs. Receptors originate from a young man in good health and CMV-seropositive. Each CDR3 is given with its conserved first and last residue. A D gene is named only where the DNA matches it firmly. Clone size is stated in some rows and not others, as once, few, many or a class when expanded.

v_call: TRBV27
clone_size: -
d_call: -
j_call: TRBJ2-6
cdr3_aa: CASSLNEGMSGANVLTF
cdr3_nt: TGTGCCAGCAGTTTAAATGAGGGAATGTCTGGGGCCAACGTCCTGACTTTC

v_call: TRBV5-1
clone_size: -
d_call: -
j_call: TRBJ1-1
cdr3_aa: CASSFTGTNTEAFF
cdr3_nt: TGCGCCAGCAGCTTCACAGGGACGAACACTGAAGCTTTCTTT

v_call: TRBV11-3
clone_size: -
d_call: -
j_call: TRBJ1-2
cdr3_aa: CASSLDGMEGPPYGYTF
cdr3_nt: TGTGCCAGCAGCTTAGATGGGATGGAGGGACCTCCCTATGGCTACACCTTC

v_call: TRBV19
clone_size: -
d_call: -
j_call: TRBJ1-2
cdr3_aa: CASSTSGSGTFYGYTF
cdr3_nt: TGTGCCAGTAGTACCTCAGGGTCGGGGACTTTCTATGGCTACACCTTC

v_call: TRBV11-2
clone_size: few
d_call: -
j_call: TRBJ2-3
cdr3_aa: CASSFYTDTQYF
cdr3_nt: TGTGCCAGCAGCTTTTATACAGATACGCAGTATTTT

v_call: TRBV5-1
clone_size: -
d_call: -
j_call: TRBJ1-1
cdr3_aa: CASSLTGLNTEAFF
cdr3_nt: TGCGCCAGCAGCTTGACAGGCTTGAACACTGAAGCTTTCTTT

v_call: TRBV19
clone_size: -
d_call: TRBD1
j_call: TRBJ1-2
cdr3_aa: CASSRQGTGYTF
cdr3_nt: TGTGCCAGTAGTAGACAGGGGACCGGCTACACCTTC

v_call: TRBV4-1
clone_size: -
d_call: TRBD2
j_call: TRBJ2-1
cdr3_aa: CASSQSGGEQFF
cdr3_nt: TGCGCCAGCAGCCAATCGGGGGGTGAGCAGTTCTTC

v_call: TRBV28
clone_size: -
d_call: TRBD1
j_call: TRBJ2-7
cdr3_aa: CASSFGQGGYEQYF
cdr3_nt: TGTGCCAGCAGTTTCGGACAGGGAGGCTACGAGCAGTACTTC

v_call: TRBV7-9
clone_size: -
d_call: TRBD1
j_call: TRBJ1-2
cdr3_aa: CASSLATGTGGYTF
cdr3_nt: TGTGCCAGCAGCTTAGCAACAGGGACAGGGGGCTACACCTTC

v_call: TRBV5-1
clone_size: few
d_call: TRBD2
j_call: TRBJ2-4
cdr3_aa: CASSLEVSGNIQYF
cdr3_nt: TGCGCCAGCAGCTTGGAGGTTAGCGGGAACATTCAGTACTTC

v_call: TRBV4-3
clone_size: -
d_call: -
j_call: TRBJ1-1
cdr3_aa: CASSDPGEPEAFF
cdr3_nt: TGCGCCAGCAGCGATCCAGGGGAGCCTGAAGCTTTCTTT

v_call: TRBV28
clone_size: -
d_call: -
j_call: TRBJ2-7
cdr3_aa: CASSSQGLGDYEQYF
cdr3_nt: TGTGCCAGCAGTTCACAGGGCCTAGGCGACTACGAGCAGTACTTC

v_call: TRBV2
clone_size: few
d_call: -
j_call: TRBJ1-5
cdr3_aa: CASTFGAVDPNNQPQHF
cdr3_nt: TGTGCCAGCACCTTTGGGGCAGTCGATCCCAACAACCAGCCCCAGCATTTT

v_call: TRBV6-6
clone_size: -
d_call: -
j_call: TRBJ1-2
cdr3_aa: CASRDGTLLEGYTF
cdr3_nt: TGTGCCAGCAGAGACGGGACTCTCTTGGAGGGCTACACCTTC

v_call: TRBV5-1
clone_size: -
d_call: TRBD2
j_call: TRBJ2-3
cdr3_aa: CASSLPGGSGSDTQYF
cdr3_nt: TGCGCCAGCAGCTTGCCCGGCGGGAGTGGTTCAGATACGCAGTATTTT

v_call: TRBV11-2
clone_size: -
d_call: -
j_call: TRBJ2-7
cdr3_aa: CASSIRDSAYEQYF
cdr3_nt: TGTGCCAGCAGCATTAGGGACTCTGCCTACGAGCAGTACTTC

v_call: TRBV30
clone_size: -
d_call: TRBD1
j_call: TRBJ2-2
cdr3_aa: CAWSRGGTGSPLFF
cdr3_nt: TGTGCCTGGAGCCGAGGGGGGACAGGTTCTCCCCTGTTTTTT

v_call: TRBV6-6
clone_size: -
d_call: -
j_call: TRBJ1-4
cdr3_aa: CASSTGTREKLFF
cdr3_nt: TGTGCCAGCAGTACAGGGACACGTGAAAAACTGTTTTTT

v_call: TRBV5-1
clone_size: once
d_call: -
j_call: TRBJ2-7
cdr3_aa: CASSLGLLYEQYF
cdr3_nt: TGCGCCAGCAGCCTGGGACTCCTCTACGAGCAGTACTTC

v_call: TRBV6-1
clone_size: -
d_call: TRBD2
j_call: TRBJ2-7
cdr3_aa: CATGGGPYEQYF
cdr3_nt: TGTGCGACGGGGGGGGGACCCTACGAGCAGTACTTC

v_call: TRBV11-3
clone_size: -
d_call: -
j_call: TRBJ2-1
cdr3_aa: CASSPYEARNEQFF
cdr3_nt: TGTGCCAGCAGCCCGTACGAAGCTCGTAATGAGCAGTTCTTC

v_call: TRBV4-3
clone_size: -
d_call: -
j_call: TRBJ1-1
cdr3_aa: CASSRRLERTEAFF
cdr3_nt: TGCGCCAGCAGCCGCAGACTGGAGCGAACTGAAGCTTTCTTT

v_call: TRBV28
clone_size: -
d_call: TRBD1
j_call: TRBJ1-5
cdr3_aa: CASGPTTGGGQPQHF
cdr3_nt: TGTGCCAGCGGACCGACGACAGGGGGAGGTCAGCCCCAGCATTTT

v_call: TRBV25-1
clone_size: -
d_call: TRBD1
j_call: TRBJ1-2
cdr3_aa: CASSFGTGLLLGYTF
cdr3_nt: TGTGCCAGCAGCTTCGGGACAGGATTGCTTCTCGGCTACACCTTC

v_call: TRBV4-2
clone_size: -
d_call: -
j_call: TRBJ2-7
cdr3_aa: CASSQESFDEQYF
cdr3_nt: TGTGCCAGCAGCCAAGAAAGCTTCGACGAGCAGTACTTC

v_call: TRBV28
clone_size: once
d_call: TRBD2
j_call: TRBJ2-1
cdr3_aa: CASREAGASYNEQFF
cdr3_nt: TGTGCCAGCAGGGAAGCGGGAGCCTCCTACAATGAGCAGTTCTTC